Below are 3 T cell receptor beta chains sequenced from a single sample in a study of neoadjuvant anti-PD-1 for oral cavity cancer. Assay: immunoSEQ multiplex PCR; the TCRdb copy retains only in-frame clones and omits some. The sample lists 8,000 to 10,000 clones; around 70% were seen once. Indicated time point: after neoadjuvant nivolumab, at surgical resection. Sequenced here: PBMCs, sampled after nivolumab (anti-PD-1) treatment. These receptors were collected from a person aged 35 to 85 with oral cavity squamous cell carcinoma.

V is TRBV7-2 and J is TRBJ1-5; maybe TRBD1 (5 bases). This CDR3 is built from 15 residues. V lost 5 bases and J lost 7, with 18 bases in between. CDR1 is SGHTA, CDR2 FQGNSA, per germline. DNA of the CDR3: TGTGCCAGCAGCCGCGGTACAGGCAGATCCCAGCCCCAGCATTTT. Protein sequence: CASSRGTGRSQPQHF.

The chain is built from TRBV11-2 and TRBJ2-7; 12 bases are a match to TRBD2. V lost 1 base to trimming and J lost 4 bases; unmatched junction nucleotides: 2. This CDR3 region has 15 residues. Germline CDR1 and CDR2: SGHAT and FQNNGV. The DNA of the CDR3 is TGTGCCAGCAGCTTAGGGACTAGCGGGGCGTACGAGCAGTACTTC. This encodes CASSLGTSGAYEQYF.

The gene calls are TRBV19 and TRBJ1-1; no definite D call. The V and J ends lost 1 base and 2 bases respectively, with 5 bases between them. The CDR3 is made up of 13 amino acids. Germline CDR1 reads LNHDA; CDR2 reads SQIVND (reference sequence). The CDR3 loop reads CASSIATNTEAFF. The CDR3 DNA follows: TGTGCCAGTAGTATAGCTACAAACACTGAAGCTTTCTTT.